The 15 T cell receptor beta chains reported below all come from one sample, sequenced in a study of T cells in Graves' hyperthyroidism and ophthalmopathy. The CDR3 regions of TCR beta were amplified from RNA transcripts. In the first-round RT-PCR of the TCR CDR3, the HTBI primer set was used. TCRdb re-called the multiplex PCR reads with MiXCR, one entry per CDR3 protein. The sample holds about 420,000 distinct CDR3 sequences, about 13% seen once. Sequences were obtained from blood. All receptors derive from a woman between 18 and 29 years old with Graves' hyperthyroidism.

This clonotype occurred many times. This chain uses TRBV6-2 or TRBV6-3 with TRBJ2-2, with 7 positions matching TRBD1. CDR1 is MNHEY, CDR2 SVGEGT, per germline. With V trimmed by 5 bases and J by 2 bases, 8 bases remained unmatched. The CDR3 runs to 16 residues. The CDR3 DNA reads TGTGCCAGCAGTGCACGGACAGGATCTAACACCGGGGAGCTGTTTTTT. Protein: CASSARTGSNTGELFF.

Many counts were recorded for this clonotype. This chain joins TRBV13 and TRBJ1-1; possibly TRBD1 for D (5 bases). CDR3 length: 15 residues. CDR1 and CDR2 (germline): PRHDT, FYEKMQ (reference sequence). V lost 2 bases to trimming and J lost 0 bases, with 10 bases between them. The CDR3 DNA follows: TGTGCCAGCAGCTTACGTCCAGGGATGAACACTGAAGCTTTCTTT. It specifies CASSLRPGMNTEAFF.

V usage is TRBV5-4 and J usage is TRBJ2-5; D remains unclear. CDR3 length equals 14 residues. Between the trimmed V and J ends, which lost 5 bases and 7 bases, there was a span of 18 bases. Per the germline V gene, CDR1 is SGHNT and CDR2 is YYREEE (reference sequence). In DNA, the CDR3 is TGTGCCAGCAGTCCCCCTGCGGAGATCGGGACCCAGTACTTC. Protein: CASSPPAEIGTQYF.

The chain combines TRBV27 with TRBJ2-6; D is undetermined. The V end was cut by 3 bases, the J end by 2 bases, with 5 bases between. The CDR3 covers 14 residues. CDR1 and CDR2 from the germline V gene are MNHEY and SMNVEV (reference sequence). The CDR3 region is CASSFVAGANVLTF. In DNA form, the CDR3 reads TGTGCCAGCAGTTTTGTAGCTGGGGCCAACGTCCTGACTTTC.

In this sample, this clonotype turned up many times. The CDR3 spells CASSVDRGTYEQYF. CDR3 DNA: TGTGCCAGCAGTGTTGACAGGGGAACCTACGAGCAGTACTTC. This chain uses TRBV2 with TRBJ2-7; 8 nucleotides line up with TRBD1. CDR3 length: 14 residues. Germline CDR1 reads SNHLY; CDR2 reads FYNNEI. V lost 4 bases to trimming and J lost 2 bases; unmatched junction nucleotides: 4.

This clonotype was recorded a few times. The chain combines TRBV4-3 with TRBJ1-2; TRBD1 might be the D (6 bases). CDR1 is LGHNA, CDR2 YSLEER, per germline. CDR3 length: 16 residues. V lost 0 bases, J lost 2 bases, and 13 bases lay in between. The CDR3 sequence is CASSQDLRTVNYGYTF. CDR3 nucleotide sequence: TGCGCCAGCAGCCAAGATTTGAGGACAGTCAACTATGGCTACACCTTC.

A few counts support this clonotype. This chain joins TRBV28 and TRBJ2-2, with D possibly matching TRBD2 (5 bases). The CDR3 consists of 16 residues. V lost 3 bases, J lost 2 bases, and 13 bases lay in between. Germline V gene lookup returns CDR1 MDHEN and CDR2 SYDVKM. CDR3 region: CASSLRGIVNTGELFF. In DNA form, the CDR3 reads TGTGCCAGCAGTTTGCGAGGGATAGTAAACACCGGGGAGCTGTTTTTT.

The table lists this clonotype with many counts. This chain connects TRBV19 to TRBJ2-2; D might be TRBD1 (5 bases). The CDR3 spans 14 residues. The V end lost 6 bases, the J end lost 1 base, and 9 bases lay between the germline ends. CDR1 and CDR2 from the germline V gene are LNHDA and SQIVND (reference sequence). The CDR3 reads CASRQGMNTGELFF. CDR3 coding DNA: TGTGCCAGTAGGCAGGGAATGAACACCGGGGAGCTGTTTTTT.

This chain joins TRBV5-6 and TRBJ1-2; D remains ambiguous. V lost 0 bases and J lost 3, with 12 bases in between. The CDR3 extends over 15 amino acids. From germline, CDR1 is SGHDT and CDR2 YYEEEE. For the CDR3, the DNA is TGTGCCAGCAGCTTGGGTGCGGGGAGCTACTATGGCTACACCTTC. Amino acids: CASSLGAGSYYGYTF.

This clonotype was recorded many times. The chain combines TRBV18 with TRBJ1-1; TRBD1 matches at 9 bases. This CDR3 has 16 residues. The junction had 3 bases not matched to a gene; V was cut back by 0 bases and J by 1 base. CDR1 KGHSH and CDR2 LQKENI come from the germline V gene. The CDR3 nucleotides are TGTGCCAGCTCACCACCGTTGACAGGGGGGAACACTGAAGCTTTCTTT. Its translation is CASSPPLTGGNTEAFF.

Details on this clonotype: As the CDR3 is not closed by the conserved phenylalanine or tryptophan, this likely results from a read error. The V gene is TRBV10-3, the J gene TRBJ2-1; D is undetermined. V was pared by 6 bases and J by 0 bases, with 6 bases between. This CDR3 is built from 13 residues. Germline CDR1 is ENHRY and CDR2 is SYGVKD. Here the CDR3 reads CAIRDGSYNEQFL. The CDR3 region has the DNA TGTGCCATCAGGGACGGCTCCTACAATGAGCAGTTCCTC.

This clonotype occurred a few times. CDR3 sequence reads: CASSPDLRKNIQYF. Written as DNA, the CDR3 is TGTGCCAGCAGCCCAGATCTCAGGAAAAACATTCAGTACTTC. The chain couples TRBV5-5 to TRBJ2-4; D is unclear. The germline gives CDR1 SGHKS, CDR2 YYEKEE (reference sequence). This CDR3 comprises 14 residues. Trimming stripped 4 bases from V and 4 bases from J, with 12 bases between.

The chain joins TRBV5-1 to TRBJ2-2; 14 bases map to TRBD2. The ends lost 0 bases at V and 1 base at J; junction bases unmatched: 5. From germline, CDR1 is SGHRS and CDR2 YFSETQ. The CDR3 has 19 residues. The CDR3 bases are TGCGCCAGCAGCTTGGTAAGACTAGCGGGAGGGAAGAACACCGGGGAGCTGTTTTTT. Translating gives CASSLVRLAGGKNTGELFF.

This clonotype was recorded many times. For the CDR3, the DNA is TGCAGTGCTAGACTAGTTAGTGAGCAGTTCTTC. This sequence encodes CSARLVSEQFF. The rearrangement links TRBV20-1 to TRBJ2-1; D not resolved. V was clipped by 2 bases and J by 9 bases, with 8 bases between them. The CDR3 runs to 11 residues. Germline V lookup: CDR1 DFQATT, CDR2 SNEGSKA (reference sequence).

The chain has TRBV30 and TRBJ2-5, with TRBD2 matching over 10 bases. This CDR3 is built from 16 residues. Trimming at V came to 4 bases and at J to 4 bases, leaving 12 bases not matched to a gene. Germline V gives CDR1 GTSNPN, CDR2 SVGIG (reference sequence). This CDR3 is CAWNLYLAGAVETQYF. In nucleotides, the CDR3 is TGTGCCTGGAATCTGTATCTAGCGGGAGCGGTAGAGACCCAGTACTTC.